Each of the 4 T cell receptor beta chains below was sequenced from the same sample in a study of shared clonotypes between healthy human individuals. Naive CD8 cells lacked CD45RO, underwent positive selection for CCR7 and left out terminally differentiated effector memory CD45RA+ cells. Clones were sequenced by immunoSEQ multiplex PCR, and TCRdb holds only the in-frame ones, with some missing. The table lists some 2 million clones, about 95% of them singletons. Sequenced sample: naive CD8+ T cells sorted from blood. The receptors stem from a man aged 18 to 29 in good health.

With respect to this clone: Other nucleotide sequences in the sample specify the same CDR3. The rearrangement uses TRBV4-1 and TRBJ2-7; 7 nucleotides match TRBD1. With V trimmed by 1 base and J by 4 bases, 7 bases remained unmatched. Germline CDR1 reads MGHRA; CDR2 reads YSYEKL. The CDR3 runs to 15 residues. CDR3 sequence reads: CASSQVPGGWYEQYF. CDR3 in DNA: TGCGCCAGCAGCCAAGTTCCAGGGGGTTGGTACGAGCAGTACTTC.

The J gene is TRBJ2-2, the V gene TRBV6-6; 7 nucleotides align to TRBD1. CDR3 length: 15 residues. Germline values: CDR1 MNHNY, CDR2 SVGAGI (reference sequence). Germline trimming cut 5 bases from V and 4 bases from J; bases unmatched to any gene: 7. In DNA, the CDR3 is TGTGCCAGCAGTCCCGACAGGGCCCCCACCGGGGAGCTGTTTTTT. Translation gives CASSPDRAPTGELFF.

This chain connects TRBV28 to TRBJ2-5; TRBD2 might be the D (5 bases). Trimming cost V 6 bases and J 5 bases, with 16 bases left between them. There are 14 residues in the CDR3. Per the germline V gene, CDR1 is MDHEN and CDR2 is SYDVKM. The CDR3 DNA is TGTGCCAGCAGCCCTGGACTGATGTGGGAGACCCAGTACTTC. The encoded protein is CASSPGLMWETQYF.

The V gene is TRBV27, the J gene TRBJ2-1; 10 positions match TRBD2. V lost 2 bases to trimming and J lost 6 bases; unmatched junction nucleotides: 7. Germline CDR1 MNHEY, CDR2 SMNVEV (reference sequence). CDR3 length: 16 residues. The CDR3 is CASSLSWLAGANEQFF. The CDR3 DNA reads TGTGCCAGCAGTTTAAGTTGGCTAGCGGGAGCCAATGAGCAGTTCTTC.